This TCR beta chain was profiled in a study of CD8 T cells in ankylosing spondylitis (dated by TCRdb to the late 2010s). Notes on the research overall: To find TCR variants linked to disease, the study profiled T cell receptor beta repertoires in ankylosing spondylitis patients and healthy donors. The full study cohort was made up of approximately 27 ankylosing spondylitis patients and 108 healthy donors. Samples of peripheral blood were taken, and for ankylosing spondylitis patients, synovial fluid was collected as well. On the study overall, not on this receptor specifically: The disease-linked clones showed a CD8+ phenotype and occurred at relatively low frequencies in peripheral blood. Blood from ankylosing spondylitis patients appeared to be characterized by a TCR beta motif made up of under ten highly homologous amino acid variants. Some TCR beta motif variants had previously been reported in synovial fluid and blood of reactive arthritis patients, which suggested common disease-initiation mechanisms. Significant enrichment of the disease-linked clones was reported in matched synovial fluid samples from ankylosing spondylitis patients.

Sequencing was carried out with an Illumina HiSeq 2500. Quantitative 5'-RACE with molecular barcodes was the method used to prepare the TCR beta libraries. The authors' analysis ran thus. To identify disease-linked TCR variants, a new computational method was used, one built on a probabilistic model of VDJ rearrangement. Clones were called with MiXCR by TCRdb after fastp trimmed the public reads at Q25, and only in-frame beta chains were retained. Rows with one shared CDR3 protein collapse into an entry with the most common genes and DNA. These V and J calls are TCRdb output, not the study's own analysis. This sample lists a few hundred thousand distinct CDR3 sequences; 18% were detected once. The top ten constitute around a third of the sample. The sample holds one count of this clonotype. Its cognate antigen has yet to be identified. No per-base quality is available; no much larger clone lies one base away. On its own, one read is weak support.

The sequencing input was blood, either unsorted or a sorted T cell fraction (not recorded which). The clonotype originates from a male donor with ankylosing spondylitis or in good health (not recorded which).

The CDR3 corresponds to CASSLTWDEKLFF. The nucleotide sequence is given as TGTGCCAGCAGCCTCACGTGGGATGAAAAACTGTTTTTT. The rearrangement joined TRBV11-1 to TRBJ1-4, with the identity of the D gene unclear. V is cut by 5 bases and J by 6 bases, and the space between the germline ends is 10 bases. The CDR3 contains 13 residues, cysteine and phenylalanine counted. Only the CDR3 portion is preserved as DNA: 39 bases, with reading frame beginning at the first base. CDR1 and CDR2, per the germline V gene (reference sequence), are SGHAT and FQDESV.